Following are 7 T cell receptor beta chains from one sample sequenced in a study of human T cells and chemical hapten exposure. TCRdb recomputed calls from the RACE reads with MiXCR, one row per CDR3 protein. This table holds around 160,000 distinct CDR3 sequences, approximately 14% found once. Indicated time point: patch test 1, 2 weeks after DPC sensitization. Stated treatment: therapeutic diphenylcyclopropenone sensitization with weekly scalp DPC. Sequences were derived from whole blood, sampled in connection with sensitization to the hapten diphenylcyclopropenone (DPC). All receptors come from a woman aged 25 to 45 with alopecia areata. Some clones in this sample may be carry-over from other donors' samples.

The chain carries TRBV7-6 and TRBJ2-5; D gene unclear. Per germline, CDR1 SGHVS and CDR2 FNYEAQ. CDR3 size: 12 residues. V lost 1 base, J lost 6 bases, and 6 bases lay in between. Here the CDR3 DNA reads TGTGCCAGCAGCTTAGTTCTCCAGACCCAGTACTTC. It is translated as CASSLVLQTQYF. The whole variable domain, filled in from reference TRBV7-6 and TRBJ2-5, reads GAGVSQSPRYKVTKRGQDVALRCDPISGHVSLYWYRQALGQGPEFLTYFNYEAQQDKSGLPNDRFSAERPEGSISTLTIQRTEQRDSAMYRCASSLVLQTQYFGPGTRLLVL.

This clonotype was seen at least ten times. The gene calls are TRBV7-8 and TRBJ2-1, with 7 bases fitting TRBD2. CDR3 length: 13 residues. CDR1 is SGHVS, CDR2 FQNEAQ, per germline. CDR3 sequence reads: CASGEGMSNEQFF. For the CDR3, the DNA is TGTGCTAGTGGGGAGGGAATGAGCAATGAGCAGTTCTTC.

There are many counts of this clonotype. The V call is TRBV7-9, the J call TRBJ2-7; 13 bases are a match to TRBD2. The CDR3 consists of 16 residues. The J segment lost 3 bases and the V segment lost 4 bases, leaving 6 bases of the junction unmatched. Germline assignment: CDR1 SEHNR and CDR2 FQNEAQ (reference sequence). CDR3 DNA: TGTGCCAGCAGCTCACTACTAGCGGGAGGGATCTACGAGCAGTACTTC. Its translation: CASSSLLAGGIYEQYF. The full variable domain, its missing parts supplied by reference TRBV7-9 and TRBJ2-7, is DTGVSQNPRHKITKRGQNVTFRCDPISEHNRLYWYRQTLGQGPEFLTYFQNEAQLEKSRLLSDRFSAERPKGSFSTLEIQRTEQGDSAMYLCASSSLLAGGIYEQYFGPGTRLTVT.

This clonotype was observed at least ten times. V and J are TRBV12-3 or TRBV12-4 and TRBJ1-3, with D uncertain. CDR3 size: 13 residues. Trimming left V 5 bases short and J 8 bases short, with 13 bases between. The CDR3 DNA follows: TGTGCCAGCAGTAAGATCTTTCGGCACACCATATATTTT. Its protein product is CASSKIFRHTIYF.

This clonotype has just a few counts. The CDR3 coding sequence is TGTGCCAGCTCCGGCCGGGACAGGACTTATAGCAATCAGCCCCAGCATTTT. Amino acid sequence: CASSGRDRTYSNQPQHF. This chain links TRBV6-1 with TRBJ1-5; 8 nucleotides align to TRBD1. The CDR3 length is 17 residues. V lost 8 bases, J lost 0 bases, and 12 bases stayed unmatched. Germline V gene lookup returns CDR1 MNHNS and CDR2 SASEGT.

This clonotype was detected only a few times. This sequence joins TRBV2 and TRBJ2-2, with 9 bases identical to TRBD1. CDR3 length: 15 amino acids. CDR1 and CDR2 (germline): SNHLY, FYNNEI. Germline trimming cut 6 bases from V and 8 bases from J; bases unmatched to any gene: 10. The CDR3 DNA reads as TGTGCCAGCAGGGAAACGACAGGGGGTACTGGGGAGCTGTTTTTT. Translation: CASRETTGGTGELFF. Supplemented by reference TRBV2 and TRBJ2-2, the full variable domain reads EPEVTQTPSHQVTQMGQEVILRCVPISNHLYFYWYRQILGQKVEFLVSFYNNEISEKSEIFDDQFSVERPDGSNFTLKIRSTKLEDSAMYFCASRETTGGTGELFFGEGSRLTVL.

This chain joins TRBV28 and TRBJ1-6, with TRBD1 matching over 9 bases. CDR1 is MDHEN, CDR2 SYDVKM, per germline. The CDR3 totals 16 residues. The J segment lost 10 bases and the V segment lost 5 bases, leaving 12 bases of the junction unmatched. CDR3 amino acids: CASSTPTGGGNSPLHF. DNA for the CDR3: TGTGCCAGCAGTACTCCCACAGGGGGCGGAAACTCACCCCTCCACTTT.